This TCR beta chain was obtained from a study of cytomegalovirus exposure and HLA in healthy donors. Study conclusions and caveats: A reported reduction in N-insertions relative to the roughly 700-donor mean was seen in an Asian-associated ancestry cluster in a later analysis.

Concerning this clone itself: Its antigen is not identified.

Vbeta (60) and Jbeta (13) primers were used in the PCR. Produced via immunoSEQ multiplex PCR; TCRdb's table is partial and in-frame only. Found here are around 130,000 clones, more than 60% of them singletons; the top ten hold approximately 1.8%. The CDR3 loop spans 15 amino acids. The germline V gene encodes CDR1 MNHEY and CDR2 SVGAGI. The ends lost 4 bases at V and 3 bases at J; junction bases unmatched: 7. The chain is built from TRBV6-5 and TRBJ2-7; TRBD1 aligns across 9 bases. Source material: PBMCs. The TCR originated in a woman between 40 and 50 years old in good health and CMV-seronegative. CDR3 amino acids: CASSWGTGKGYEQYF. Written as DNA, the CDR3 is TGTGCCAGCAGTTGGGGGACAGGGAAAGGCTACGAGCAGTACTTC.